The clone carrying this TCR beta chain occurred a few times. Time point defined: before trial treatment. Along with nivolumab and ipilimumab, donors received aspirin, low-dose cyclophosphamide and low-dose radiotherapy. TRAV- and TRBV-specific primers primed first-strand cDNA, covering alpha and beta chains. Over about 18 PCR cycles, TCRs were amplified from a constant-region primer and V-primer adapter. Each CDR3 protein is one row after TCRdb ran MiXCR on the reads. The sample carries approximately 84,000 distinct CDR3 sequences, 18% recorded once. This CDR3 is built from 14 residues. Trimming left V 4 bases short and J 8 bases short, with 18 bases between. The V gene's germline CDR1 is SGHRS and CDR2 YFSETQ. This specimen comes from a study of low-dose radiotherapy and immunotherapy resistance in tumors. Study-wide context: Fractions of 1 Gy went to Cohort 2 every two weeks, for 13 Gy over 26 weeks.

The chain couples TRBV5-1 to TRBJ2-5, with D possibly being TRBD1 or TRBD2 (5 bases each). This receptor was obtained from a male donor with prostate cancer. Specimen: PBMCs, collected before treatment. Here the CDR3 DNA reads TGCGCCAGCAGCGACGGGACCAACCGAGGAACCCAGTACTTC. It specifies CASSDGTNRGTQYF.